This T cell receptor beta chain was identified during a study of cytomegalovirus exposure and HLA in healthy donors. The V end lost 4 bases, the J end lost 0 bases, and 14 bases lay between the germline ends. The CDR3 is made up of 15 amino acids. The study, taken as a whole, reports: A later analysis linked about 17,000 TCR beta sequences to HLA alleles at 0.05 false discovery rate.

60 Vbeta and 13 Jbeta primers were used in PCR. Profiled with immunoSEQ multiplex PCR; TCRdb holds only in-frame clones, not every one. The sample lists some 57,000 clones, 65% to 80% occurring once. Of note for this clone: Its antigen is not identified.

Source material: PBMCs. The sequence was obtained from a young woman in good health and CMV-seronegative. The chain carries TRBV5-3 and TRBJ2-7; maybe TRBD2 (7 bases). TRBV5-3 is marked as an open reading frame, function uncertain. The CDR3 loop is CARSGGGGPSYEQYF. CDR3 nucleotides: TGTGCCAGAAGCGGGGGGGGCGGCCCCTCCTACGAGCAGTACTTC.